The source of this T cell receptor beta chain is a study of T cell changes during pregnancy in multiple sclerosis. The CDR3 loop spans 18 amino acids. Germline V gene sequence: CDR1 LGHNA, CDR2 YNFKEQ. Trimming pared 4 bases from V and 0 bases from J, leaving 21 bases between. The assay was immunoSEQ multiplex PCR, and TCRdb's table has in-frame clones only and misses some. The table has under 35,000 clones, about 89% seen once; the top ten hold roughly 7.4%. The sequencing here drew on CD8+ T cells from peripheral blood mononuclear cells, taken before pregnancy. The chain is built from TRBV4-2 and TRBJ1-2; D is possibly TRBD1 (5 bases). The TCR was taken from a female donor with multiple sclerosis, enrolled in a pregnancy study. The CDR3 DNA sequence: TGTGCCAGCAGCCCATTACTGGAGACAGCTCCCCCTAACTATGGCTACACCTTC. Translation gives CASSPLLETAPPNYGYTF.